This record covers a single T cell receptor (beta chain). No antigen is known for it. Replicate PCRs from sorted subsets contained around 200 ng DNA, which is roughly 30,000 T cell genomes. Only in-frame clones appear in the TCRdb table, and some are missing; sequencing was by immunoSEQ multiplex PCR. Among approximately 1,500,000 clones, more than 95% were seen once, and the ten largest hold roughly 1.2%. This sample stems from a study of shared clonotypes between healthy human individuals. Regarding the study as a whole: Shared across a few donors were 4% to 6% of the naive CD4 clonotypes. Clonotypes not shared had lower generation probabilities than those common to all four donors.

Donors were healthy HIV-negative adults without recent acute infections or vaccinations. Specimen: naive CD4+ T cells sorted from blood. Specified subset: CD45RA+ positively selected. The sequence came from a young man in good health.

The CDR3 is CATSLRQTAVADTQYF. In DNA form, the CDR3 reads TGTGCCACCAGCCTACGACAGACAGCGGTAGCAGATACGCAGTATTTT. The rearrangement links TRBV15 to TRBJ2-3, with D tentatively TRBD1 or TRBD2 (5 bases each). Germline loops: CDR1 LNHNV, CDR2 YYDKDF (reference sequence). The CDR3 sequence is 16 residues long. Deletions cut 5 bases from V and 4 bases from J, with 19 bases between.